These T cell receptor beta chains were read from a single sample in a study of shared T cell receptors in the human thymus. Clones were read by immunoSEQ multiplex PCR, and TCRdb kept only the in-frame ones, dropping some. Here the sample spans approximately 580,000 clones, approximately 80% being singletons. These data also featured in a second study, about human thymus T cells.

Sample: thymocytes. The source is a boy under three years old with a congenital heart defect. Both conserved end residues are part of each CDR3. A D gene is named only where the DNA matches it firmly. Some rows have no size entry. The others give once, few or many, or a class for an expanded clone.

clone size: -
J gene: TRBJ1-5
V gene: TRBV9
D gene: -
CDR3 DNA: TGTGCCAGCAGCGGCCCGGACAGCCCCAGTCAGCCCCAGCATTTT
CDR3 protein: CASSGPDSPSQPQHF

clone size: -
J gene: TRBJ2-7
V gene: TRBV6-5
D gene: TRBD2
CDR3 DNA: TGTGCCAGCAGTTACTCTTTGGCGGGAGCGGCCTACGAGCAGTACTTC
CDR3 protein: CASSYSLAGAAYEQYF

clone size: -
J gene: TRBJ2-7
V gene: TRBV2
D gene: -
CDR3 DNA: TGTGCCAGCAGAGTCCCTAACAGACACTACGAGCAGTACTTC
CDR3 protein: CASRVPNRHYEQYF

clone size: -
J gene: TRBJ2-7
V gene: TRBV19
D gene: TRBD2
CDR3 DNA: TGTGCCAGTTCTCCAACCCTTAGGGCTAGCGGGAGAGACCCCGCCTACGAGCAGTACTTC
CDR3 protein: CASSPTLRASGRDPAYEQYF

clone size: -
J gene: TRBJ2-3
V gene: TRBV28
D gene: TRBD2
CDR3 DNA: TGTGCCAGCAGCCAGACTAGCGGGAGGACCCTACCCACAGATACGCAGTATTTT
CDR3 protein: CASSQTSGRTLPTDTQYF

clone size: once
J gene: TRBJ1-1
V gene: TRBV10-2
D gene: -
CDR3 DNA: TGCGCCAGCACTTTGAACACTGAAGCTTTCTTT
CDR3 protein: CASTLNTEAFF

clone size: once
J gene: TRBJ2-4
V gene: TRBV15
D gene: TRBD1
CDR3 DNA: TGTGCCACCAGCAGAGCGGACAGGACGATGTACTTC
CDR3 protein: CATSRADRTMYF

clone size: -
J gene: TRBJ1-2
V gene: TRBV28
D gene: -
CDR3 DNA: TGTGCCAGCAGTACCGAGACAGGTTCCCACTATGGCTACACCTTC
CDR3 protein: CASSTETGSHYGYTF

clone size: -
J gene: TRBJ1-5
V gene: TRBV5-8
D gene: -
CDR3 DNA: TGTGCCAGCAGCCATTACGGGTTCAATCAGCCCCAGCATTTT
CDR3 protein: CASSHYGFNQPQHF

clone size: -
J gene: TRBJ1-5
V gene: TRBV10-3
D gene: -
CDR3 DNA: TGTGCCATCAGTGAGGAAGGAGGTTGGCCCCAGCATTTT
CDR3 protein: CAISEEGGWPQHF

clone size: -
J gene: TRBJ2-7
V gene: TRBV18
D gene: TRBD2
CDR3 DNA: TGTGCCAGCTCACCGAGGGGCAGACGAAAGCGGGAGAGTCCCTACGAGCAGTACTTC
CDR3 protein: CASSPRGRRKRESPYEQYF

clone size: -
J gene: TRBJ2-7
V gene: TRBV7-2
D gene: TRBD2
CDR3 DNA: TGTGCCAGCAGCTCGGGACTAGCGGCGTACGAGCAGTACTTC
CDR3 protein: CASSSGLAAYEQYF

clone size: -
J gene: TRBJ2-7
V gene: TRBV7-8
D gene: -
CDR3 DNA: TGTGCCAGCAGGGAATGGGGACTACAGGGGGGGCACGAGCAGTACTTC
CDR3 protein: CASREWGLQGGHEQYF

clone size: -
J gene: TRBJ1-5
V gene: TRBV28
D gene: -
CDR3 DNA: TGTGCCAGCAGTTTCGGGACACCAGGGCCGCCCCAGCATTTT
CDR3 protein: CASSFGTPGPPQHF

clone size: -
J gene: TRBJ2-2
V gene: TRBV5-1
D gene: TRBD2
CDR3 DNA: TGCGCCCCCTCTAGCGGGAGCACCGGGGAGCTGTTTTTT
CDR3 protein: CAPSSGSTGELFF

clone size: -
J gene: TRBJ2-1
V gene: TRBV19
D gene: -
CDR3 DNA: TGTGCCAGTAGTCCCGATCGGGGTAACTACAATGAGCAGTTCTTC
CDR3 protein: CASSPDRGNYNEQFF

clone size: -
J gene: TRBJ1-5
V gene: TRBV7-6
D gene: TRBD1
CDR3 DNA: TGTGCCAGCAGCTTAGGGCAGGGGGCGAGCAATCAGCCCCAGCATTTT
CDR3 protein: CASSLGQGASNQPQHF

clone size: -
J gene: TRBJ2-1
V gene: TRBV4-2
D gene: -
CDR3 DNA: TGTGCCAGCAGCCCCAGTCGGCGAGCGGACCTTAACAATGAGCAGTTCTTC
CDR3 protein: CASSPSRRADLNNEQFF

clone size: -
J gene: TRBJ2-1
V gene: TRBV27
D gene: -
CDR3 DNA: TGTGCCAGCAGTTACAGGGTGGCGGCGAACTACAATGAGCAGTTCTTC
CDR3 protein: CASSYRVAANYNEQFF

clone size: -
J gene: TRBJ2-2
V gene: TRBV7-9
D gene: -
CDR3 DNA: TGTGCCAGCAGCTTAGGAGGCCAGGGAATAACCGGGGAGCTGTTTTTT
CDR3 protein: CASSLGGQGITGELFF

clone size: -
J gene: TRBJ2-3
V gene: TRBV30
D gene: -
CDR3 DNA: TGTGCCTACCGGCGTGGAGGGGCGGCCAATACGCAGTATTTT
CDR3 protein: CAYRRGGAANTQYF

clone size: once
J gene: TRBJ2-7
V gene: TRBV5-6
D gene: TRBD1
CDR3 DNA: TGTGCCAGCAGCTTACCGGGACAGGGTTCCTACGAGCAGTACTTC
CDR3 protein: CASSLPGQGSYEQYF

clone size: -
J gene: TRBJ2-1
V gene: TRBV4-3
D gene: TRBD2
CDR3 DNA: TGCGCCAGCAGCCCCCAGCGGGAGAGGTTCTACAATGAGCAGTTCTTC
CDR3 protein: CASSPQRERFYNEQFF

clone size: -
J gene: TRBJ1-2
V gene: TRBV30
D gene: -
CDR3 DNA: TGTGCCTGGAGTCCAGGCCTCACGAGCGGTGGCTACACCTTC
CDR3 protein: CAWSPGLTSGGYTF

clone size: few
J gene: TRBJ1-4
V gene: TRBV28
D gene: -
CDR3 DNA: -
CDR3 protein: CASSLERESNEKLFF

clone size: -
J gene: TRBJ1-4
V gene: TRBV6-5
D gene: -
CDR3 DNA: TGTGCCAGCTATTATGAAAAACTGTTTTTT
CDR3 protein: CASYYEKLFF

clone size: -
J gene: TRBJ2-3
V gene: TRBV28
D gene: -
CDR3 DNA: TGTGCCAGCAGTTTAGCGGGACTCGGAGATACGCAGTATTTT
CDR3 protein: CASSLAGLGDTQYF

clone size: -
J gene: TRBJ2-7
V gene: TRBV6-5
D gene: -
CDR3 DNA: TGTGCCACCATAGCGGACTCCTACGAGCAGTACTTC
CDR3 protein: CATIADSYEQYF

clone size: -
J gene: TRBJ2-5
V gene: TRBV5-4
D gene: TRBD2
CDR3 DNA: TGTGCCAGCAGCCGGTACGGACTAGCGGAGAAAGAGACCCAGTACTTC
CDR3 protein: CASSRYGLAEKETQYF

clone size: -
J gene: TRBJ2-1
V gene: TRBV7-8
D gene: TRBD2
CDR3 DNA: TGTGCCAGCAGCCCTCCGGGCGGGAGGGATTACAATGAGCAGTTCTTC
CDR3 protein: CASSPPGGRDYNEQFF

clone size: few
J gene: TRBJ2-3
V gene: TRBV6-1
D gene: TRBD2
CDR3 DNA: TGTGCCAGCAGTGAAGCGCTTACTAGCGGGAGTGGTGATACGCAGTATTTT
CDR3 protein: CASSEALTSGSGDTQYF

clone size: -
J gene: TRBJ2-5
V gene: TRBV29-1
D gene: -
CDR3 DNA: TGCAGCGTCAAACCCCTGGAGGTCCAAGAGACCCAGTACTTC
CDR3 protein: CSVKPLEVQETQYF

clone size: few
J gene: TRBJ1-5
V gene: TRBV5-4
D gene: TRBD1
CDR3 DNA: TGTGCCAGCCGACCGGACAGGGGGTTACGGCAGCCCCAGCATTTT
CDR3 protein: CASRPDRGLRQPQHF

clone size: few
J gene: TRBJ2-7
V gene: TRBV19
D gene: TRBD1
CDR3 DNA: TGTGCCAGTAGTATCCTGCCGGGACAGGGGGACGAGCAGTACTTC
CDR3 protein: CASSILPGQGDEQYF

clone size: once
J gene: TRBJ2-7
V gene: TRBV2
D gene: -
CDR3 DNA: TGTGCCAGCAGTGATGGGGCTTGGTACGAGCAGTACTTC
CDR3 protein: CASSDGAWYEQYF

clone size: few
J gene: TRBJ1-3
V gene: TRBV19
D gene: -
CDR3 DNA: TGTGCCAGTACCTCCCCGGCCTCAGCGAACACCATATATTTT
CDR3 protein: CASTSPASANTIYF

clone size: -
J gene: TRBJ2-7
V gene: TRBV29-1
D gene: -
CDR3 DNA: TGCAGCGTTGTGGACGCCGGACTCAGGTACGAGCGGGACGAGCAGTACTTC
CDR3 protein: CSVVDAGLRYERDEQYF

clone size: few
J gene: TRBJ1-5
V gene: TRBV28
D gene: -
CDR3 DNA: TGTGCCAGCCGCGGGTACAATCAGCCCCAGCATTTT
CDR3 protein: CASRGYNQPQHF

clone size: few
J gene: TRBJ2-6
V gene: TRBV28
D gene: -
CDR3 DNA: TGTGCCAGCAGTCCTAACCTGAGGGGGGCCAACGTCCTGACTTTC
CDR3 protein: CASSPNLRGANVLTF

clone size: -
J gene: TRBJ2-7
V gene: TRBV6-1
D gene: TRBD2
CDR3 DNA: TGTGCCAGCAGGCAGCCACGGGAGCGGGGGTACGAGCAGTACTTC
CDR3 protein: CASRQPRERGYEQYF

clone size: -
J gene: TRBJ2-4
V gene: TRBV7-2
D gene: TRBD2
CDR3 DNA: TGTGCCAGCAGCTTAGCCCCGGGACTAGCGGTCGAAAACATTCAGTACTTC
CDR3 protein: CASSLAPGLAVENIQYF